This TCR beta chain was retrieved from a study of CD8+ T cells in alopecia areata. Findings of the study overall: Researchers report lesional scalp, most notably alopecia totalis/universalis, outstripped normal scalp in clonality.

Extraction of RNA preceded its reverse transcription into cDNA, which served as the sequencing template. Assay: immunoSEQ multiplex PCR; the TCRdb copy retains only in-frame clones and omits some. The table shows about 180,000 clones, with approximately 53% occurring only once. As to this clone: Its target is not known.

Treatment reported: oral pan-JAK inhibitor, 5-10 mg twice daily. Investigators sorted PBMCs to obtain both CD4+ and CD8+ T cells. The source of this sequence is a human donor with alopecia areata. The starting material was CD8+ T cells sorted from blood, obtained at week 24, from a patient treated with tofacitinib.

Written as DNA, the CDR3 is TGTGCCTGGAGACAGGGGTCGAACACCGGGGAGCTGTTTTTT. Protein: CAWRQGSNTGELFF. The chain links TRBV30 to TRBJ2-2, with 7 bases identical to TRBD1. There are 14 residues in the CDR3. From germline, CDR1 is GTSNPN and CDR2 SVGIG (reference sequence). Unmatched junction bases numbered 1, after V lost 3 bases and J lost 0 bases. Variable domain in full (rest from reference TRBV30 and TRBJ2-2): SQTIHQWPATLVQPVGSPLSLECTVEGTSNPNLYWYRQAAGRGLQLLFYSVGIGQISSEVPQNLSASRPQDRQFILSSKKLLLSDSGFYLCAWRQGSNTGELFFGEGSRLTVL.